This section outlines one TCR beta chain sequence together with its context. Trimming at V came to 0 bases and at J to 4 bases, leaving 6 bases not matched to a gene. Germline V lookup: CDR1 MGHRA, CDR2 YSYEKL. The CDR3 has 17 residues. These data are taken from a study of blood T cell repertoires in COVID-19. Authors' data handling: Amplified reference gene primers provided the basis for estimating nucleated cell counts. Profiled with immunoSEQ multiplex PCR; TCRdb holds only in-frame clones, not every one. V, J and clone size are taken as reported in that table, and D and trimming were inferred from the DNA itself. The sample yields 240,000 or so clones, roughly four fifths seen once.

The chain carries TRBV4-1 and TRBJ2-1; 10 bases are shared with TRBD2. The TCR was taken from a woman aged 60-70 years with active or convalescent COVID-19. Sequencing input: peripheral blood. The CDR3 spells CASSQDYLAGAYNEQFF. The CDR3 nucleotides are TGCGCCAGCAGCCAAGATTATCTAGCGGGGGCGTACAATGAGCAGTTCTTC.